These 16 T cell receptor beta chains originate from one sample sequenced in a study of blood T cell repertoires in COVID-19. Clones were read by immunoSEQ multiplex PCR, and TCRdb kept only the in-frame ones, dropping some. In the table there are around 380,000 clones, 81% of which are singletons. The sample consisted of peripheral blood. These receptors all stem from a human donor with acute or convalescent COVID-19. The donor label of this sample is uncertain.

The rearrangement uses TRBV6-5 and TRBJ1-1; no firm D call. With 6 bases removed from V and 4 bases from J, the gap between germline ends came to 18 bases. Germline lookup yields CDR1 MNHEY and CDR2 SVGAGI. This CDR3 spans 15 amino acids. The CDR3 DNA sequence: TGTGCCAGCAGCCCCCCCGAGGGCACCCTCACTGAAGCTTTCTTT. It yields the protein CASSPPEGTLTEAFF.

The CDR3 region is CASSQGQYNEQFF. The DNA of the CDR3 is TGTGCCAGCAGTCAGGGACAATACAATGAGCAGTTCTTC. The genes are TRBV6-5 and TRBJ2-1; TRBD1 might be the D (6 bases). V was trimmed by 5 bases and J by 4 bases, leaving 9 bases between them. Germline assignment: CDR1 MNHEY and CDR2 SVGAGI. The CDR3 loop spans 13 amino acids.

This rearrangement joins TRBV9 to TRBJ2-1; D may be TRBD2 (7 bases). The CDR3 runs 18 residues. Germline-derived CDR1 and CDR2 are SGDLS and YYNGEE. Between the trimmed V and J ends, which lost 2 bases and 1 base, there was a span of 19 bases. CDR3 DNA: TGTGCCAGCAGCGTTCTCCCGGAGGGGGGGGTATCCTACAATGAGCAGTTCTTC. As protein: CASSVLPEGGVSYNEQFF.

The chain has TRBV7-8 and TRBJ2-5, with 7 bases that match TRBD1. V trimming: 2 bases; J trimming: 4 bases; junction bases outside the gene matches: 7. There are 15 residues in the CDR3. Looked up from germline, CDR1 is SGHVS and CDR2 is FQNEAQ. For the CDR3, the DNA is TGTGCCAGCAGCTTAATACAGGGGCCCCGAGAGACCCAGTACTTC. Residues: CASSLIQGPRETQYF.

This chain links TRBV19 with TRBJ1-2; D call uncertain. Germline V CDR1 and CDR2: LNHDA, SQIVND (reference sequence). V gave up 7 bases and J gave up 2 bases, with 11 bases separating them. The CDR3 length is 13 residues. CDR3 loop: CASKSVQNYGYTF. In DNA, the CDR3 is TGTGCCAGTAAGTCCGTCCAGAACTATGGCTACACCTTC. The full variable domain, completed using reference TRBV19 and TRBJ1-2, is DGGITQSPKYLFRKEGQNVTLSCEQNLNHDAMYWYRQDPGQGLRLIYYSQIVNDFQKGDIAEGYSVSREKKESFPLTVTSAQKNPTAFYLCASKSVQNYGYTFGSGTRLTVV.

The CDR3 nucleotides are TGTGCCAGCAGCTTAGCGCCCCCCGGTAGTGGCGGGGGAAACACCATATATTTT. This translates into CASSLAPPGSGGGNTIYF. The chain employs TRBV7-6 and TRBJ1-3, with D uncertain. Looked up from germline, CDR1 is SGHVS and CDR2 is FNYEAQ. The CDR3 has 18 residues. Trimming pared 0 bases from V and 4 bases from J, leaving 19 bases between.

The V call is TRBV28, the J call TRBJ1-1, with D unclear. The CDR3 contains 13 residues. In germline, CDR1 is MDHEN, CDR2 SYDVKM. V was clipped by 2 bases and J by 9 bases, with 13 bases between them. DNA of the CDR3: TGTGCCAGCAGTTTACCCCTAGGAAAAAAAGCTTTCTTT. Translation gives CASSLPLGKKAFF.

The V and J genes are TRBV24-1 and TRBJ1-2, with TRBD1 matching over 7 bases. Trimming removed 5 bases from V and 5 bases from J; junction bases left unmatched: 7. The germline V gene has CDR1 KGHDR and CDR2 SFDVKD. This CDR3 has 14 amino acids. In nucleotides, the CDR3 is TGTGCCACCAGTGCAACCTCAGGGGGATATGGCTACACCTTC. Its translation: CATSATSGGYGYTF.

This clone was counted between two and nine times. This sequence joins TRBV7-9 and TRBJ1-5, with D maybe TRBD1 (5 bases). The CDR3 contains 15 residues. Between the trimmed V and J ends, which lost 0 bases and 4 bases, there was a span of 10 bases. The germline gives CDR1 SEHNR, CDR2 FQNEAQ (reference sequence). CDR3 amino acids: CASSLAVGGNQPQHF. DNA for the CDR3: TGTGCCAGCAGCTTAGCGGTGGGGGGAAATCAGCCCCAGCATTTT.

The gene calls are TRBV7-7 and TRBJ2-1, with D possibly being TRBD2 (5 bases). The CDR3 consists of 13 residues. V gave up 1 base and J gave up 4 bases, with 5 bases separating them. Germline-derived CDR1 and CDR2 are SSHAT and FNYEAQ (reference sequence). The CDR3 nucleotides read TGTGCCAGCAGCTTAGGGGAGTACAATGAGCAGTTCTTC. It is translated as CASSLGEYNEQFF. Looking up the rest from reference TRBV7-7 and TRBJ2-1 gives the full variable domain: GAGVSQSPRYKVTKRGQDVTLRCDPISSHATLYWYQQALGQGPEFLTYFNYEAQPDKSGLPSDRFSAERPEGSISTLTIQRTEQRDSAMYRCASSLGEYNEQFFGPGTRLTVL.

V gene TRBV6-1 combines with J gene TRBJ1-2; 11 positions agree with TRBD1. The length of the CDR3 is 15 residues. Losses at the gene ends were 5 bases for V and 5 bases for J; bases not matched to a gene: 7. The germline gives CDR1 MNHNS, CDR2 SASEGT. The CDR3 sequence: CASSSGQGAIYGYTF. For the CDR3, the DNA is TGTGCCAGCAGTTCAGGACAGGGGGCTATATATGGCTACACCTTC.

The CDR3 protein is CASRDGGTQPQHF. The CDR3 coding sequence is TGTGCCAGCAGAGACGGGGGAACCCAGCCCCAGCATTTT. This chain links TRBV6-5 with TRBJ1-5; weak D call: TRBD1 (5 bases). Trimming pared 6 bases from V and 7 bases from J, leaving 13 bases between. CDR3 length: 13 residues. Germline CDR1 MNHEY, CDR2 SVGAGI.

V gene TRBV30 combines with J gene TRBJ2-1, with TRBD1 matching over 7 bases. Germline-derived CDR1 and CDR2 are GTSNPN and SVGIG (reference sequence). V shed 5 bases, J shed 9 bases, and the junction held 16 bases outside the gene matches. The CDR3 runs 15 residues. CDR3 protein: CAWEPRQGMGLEQFF. The CDR3 DNA reads TGTGCCTGGGAGCCGAGACAGGGAATGGGTCTTGAGCAGTTCTTC. Full variable domain (remainder filled in from reference TRBV30 and TRBJ2-1): SQTIHQWPATLVQPVGSPLSLECTVEGTSNPNLYWYRQAAGRGLQLLFYSVGIGQISSEVPQNLSASRPQDRQFILSSKKLLLSDSGFYLCAWEPRQGMGLEQFFGPGTRLTVL.

CDR3 in DNA: TGTGCCACCAGTGATTTGGGGAGGGGGTCTAAGGACAATGAGCAGTTCTTC. It yields the protein CATSDLGRGSKDNEQFF. The V gene is TRBV24-1, the J gene TRBJ2-1; tentative D call: TRBD2 (7 bases). Trimming left V 0 bases short and J 5 bases short, with 16 bases between. The CDR3 is 17 residues long. CDR1 and CDR2 from the germline V gene are KGHDR and SFDVKD.

The gene calls are TRBV5-1 and TRBJ2-7; 11 nucleotides match TRBD2. Trimming at V came to 1 base and at J to 6 bases, leaving 12 bases not matched to a gene. There are 17 residues in the CDR3. CDR1 is SGHRS and CDR2 is YFSETQ in the germline V gene. The CDR3 nucleotides read TGCGCCAGCAGCTTGAAGGCTAGCGGGGGGTATGCCTCCGAGCAGTACTTC. Its protein is CASSLKASGGYASEQYF. Looking up the rest from reference TRBV5-1 and TRBJ2-7 gives the full variable domain: KAGVTQTPRYLIKTRGQQVTLSCSPISGHRSVSWYQQTPGQGLQFLFEYFSETQRNKGNFPGRFSGRQFSNSRSEMNVSTLELGDSALYLCASSLKASGGYASEQYFGPGTRLTVT.

The chain combines TRBV6-1 with TRBJ1-2; D perhaps matches TRBD1 (6 bases). Trimming stripped 2 bases from V and 2 bases from J, with 9 bases between. Germline V CDR1 and CDR2: MNHNS, SASEGT. There are 14 residues in the CDR3. In DNA, the CDR3 is TGTGCCAGCAGTGAATCCGGACAGAACTATGGCTACACCTTC. Translation: CASSESGQNYGYTF.